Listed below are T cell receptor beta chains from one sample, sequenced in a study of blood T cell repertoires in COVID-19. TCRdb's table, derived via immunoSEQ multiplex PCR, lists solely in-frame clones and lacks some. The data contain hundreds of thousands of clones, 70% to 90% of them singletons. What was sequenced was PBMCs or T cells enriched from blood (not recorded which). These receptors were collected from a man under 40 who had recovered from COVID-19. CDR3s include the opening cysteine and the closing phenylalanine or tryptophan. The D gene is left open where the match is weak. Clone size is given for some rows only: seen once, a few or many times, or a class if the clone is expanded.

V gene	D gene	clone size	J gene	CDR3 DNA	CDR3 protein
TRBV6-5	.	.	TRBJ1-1	TGTGCCAGCAGGGTGCAGGGTCTGAACACTGAAGCTTTCTTT	CASRVQGLNTEAFF
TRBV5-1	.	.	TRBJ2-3	TGCGCCAGCAGCCCAAGGACGGGAAGCACAGATACGCAGTATTTT	CASSPRTGSTDTQYF
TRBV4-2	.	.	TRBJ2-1	TGTGCCAGCAGCCAAGATGCGGGGCGCCCCTTGGGGAATGAGCAGTTCTTC	CASSQDAGRPLGNEQFF
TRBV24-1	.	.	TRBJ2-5	TGTGCCACCAGTGACCCAATGGACGGGAACACGGGGACCCAGTACTTC	CATSDPMDGNTGTQYF
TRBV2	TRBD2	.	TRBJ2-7	TGTGCCAGCAGGACTGGCGGGGGGCAATCCTACGAGCAGTACTTC	CASRTGGGQSYEQYF
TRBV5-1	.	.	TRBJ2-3	TGCGCCAGCAGCTTGGCCGGCGGTGACGGGGATACGCAGTATTTT	CASSLAGGDGDTQYF
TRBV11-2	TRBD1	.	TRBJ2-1	TGTGCCAGCAGCCCTCGACAGGGGCCGAGGAATGAGCAGTTCTTC	CASSPRQGPRNEQFF
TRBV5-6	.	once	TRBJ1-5	TGTGCCAGCAGCTTGGGGCAGTTAAGACCCCAGCATTTT	CASSLGQLRPQHF
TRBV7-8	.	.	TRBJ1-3	TGTGCCAGCAAATCGGGGGGCTCTGGAAACACCATATATTTT	CASKSGGSGNTIYF
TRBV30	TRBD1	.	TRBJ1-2	TGTGCCTGGAGTGAGACAGGGGGCGACTACACCTTC	CAWSETGGDYTF
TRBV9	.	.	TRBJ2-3	TGTGCCAGCAGCCGGGCCGGGGATGGTTTACTAGGTACGCAGTATTTT	CASSRAGDGLLGTQYF
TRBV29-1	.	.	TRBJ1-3	TGCAGCGTCCGACAGGCCTCTGGAAACACCATATATTTT	CSVRQASGNTIYF
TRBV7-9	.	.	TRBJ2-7	TGTGCCAGCAGCTTTTCTGAGACAGCTAACTACGAGCAGTACTTC	CASSFSETANYEQYF
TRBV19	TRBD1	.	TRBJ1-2	TGTGCCAGTAGTGGACAGGACGGGGGCTATGGCTACACCTTC	CASSGQDGGYGYTF
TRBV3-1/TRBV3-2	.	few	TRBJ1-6	TGTGCCAGCAGCCAAGATTGGAGCGGGGCTTCACCCCTCCACTTT	CASSQDWSGASPLHF
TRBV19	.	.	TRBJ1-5	TGTGCCAGTAGTACCACAGGGTTCAATCAGCCCCAGCATTTT	CASSTTGFNQPQHF
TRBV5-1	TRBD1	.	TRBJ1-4	TGCGCCAGCAGCTTGGAGACAGGGGGGAATGAAAAACTGTTTTTT	CASSLETGGNEKLFF
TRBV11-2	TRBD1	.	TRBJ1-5	TGTGCCAGCAGCTTAGATCCCCGGGACAGTCAGCCCCAGCATTTT	CASSLDPRDSQPQHF
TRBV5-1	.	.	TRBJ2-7	TGCGCCAGCAGCTTGTTAACGGGAAACTACGAGCAGTACTTC	CASSLLTGNYEQYF
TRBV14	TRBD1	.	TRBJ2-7	TGTGCCAGCAGCCTCCGGGACAGGTGGACGGAGCAGTACTTC	CASSLRDRWTEQYF
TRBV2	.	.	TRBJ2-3	TGTGCCAGCAAGGGGGTTGGTCCAGATACGCAGTATTTT	CASKGVGPDTQYF
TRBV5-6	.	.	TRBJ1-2	TGTGCCAGCAGCTTGTATATTGCCCAGTCCGTTGGCTACACCTTC	CASSLYIAQSVGYTF
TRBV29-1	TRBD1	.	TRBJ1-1	TGCAGCGTTGAAAAGGACAGGGGGCGAACTGAAGCTTTCTTT	CSVEKDRGRTEAFF
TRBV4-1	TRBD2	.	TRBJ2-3	TGCGCCAGCAGCCCACTAGCGGGGGGTACGCAGTATTTT	CASSPLAGGTQYF
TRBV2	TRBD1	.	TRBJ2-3	TGTGCCAGCGCCGCCGGGACAGGGACAGATACGCAGTATTTT	CASAAGTGTDTQYF
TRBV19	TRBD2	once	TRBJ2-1	TGTGCCAGTAGTGGGACTAGCGGGGTTAGCTACAATGAGCAGTTCTTC	CASSGTSGVSYNEQFF
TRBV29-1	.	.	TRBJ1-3	TGCAGCGCGAGACAGGCTGGAAACACCATATATTTT	CSARQAGNTIYF
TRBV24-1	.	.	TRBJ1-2	TGTGCCACCAGTGATTCCTTAGCGAACTATGGCTACACCTTC	CATSDSLANYGYTF
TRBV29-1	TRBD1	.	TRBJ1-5	TGCAGCGTTGGGGACAGAAGCAATCAGCCCCAGCATTTT	CSVGDRSNQPQHF
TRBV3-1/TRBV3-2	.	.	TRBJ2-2	TGTGCCAGCAGCCAACGGGGGACTGCCGGGGAGCTGTTTTTT	CASSQRGTAGELFF
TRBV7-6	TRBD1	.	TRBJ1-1	TGTGCCAGCAGCTACACAGGGGATGCTTTCTTT	CASSYTGDAFF
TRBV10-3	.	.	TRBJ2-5	TGTGCCATCAGTGTTAGACAGGAAGAGACCCAGTACTTC	CAISVRQEETQYF
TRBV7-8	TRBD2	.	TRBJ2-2	TGTGCCAGCAGCAGAACTAGCGGGGCGAACACCGGGGAGCTGTTTTTT	CASSRTSGANTGELFF
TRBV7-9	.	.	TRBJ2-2	TGTGCCAGCAGTTCACCAAACGAGGGGGGGACCGGGGAGCTGTTTTTT	CASSSPNEGGTGELFF
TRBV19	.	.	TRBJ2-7	TGTGCCAGTAGAGGGACTGCCCCGTCCTACGAGCAGTACTTC	CASRGTAPSYEQYF
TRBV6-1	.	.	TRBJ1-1	TGTGCCAGCAGTGAAGGGTTGGGCAGGGCCTCGTTCTTT	CASSEGLGRASFF
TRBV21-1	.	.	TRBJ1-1	TGTGCCAGCAGCAAAGAAGGGGCACCATCGAATGAAGCTTTCTTT	CASSKEGAPSNEAFF
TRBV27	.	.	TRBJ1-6	TGTGCCAGCAGTGCCGGGTTCTATAATTCACCCCTCCACTTT	CASSAGFYNSPLHF
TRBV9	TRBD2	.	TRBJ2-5	TGTGCCAGCAGCGTACTAGCGGGGGGTAACCAAGAGACCCAGTACTTC	CASSVLAGGNQETQYF
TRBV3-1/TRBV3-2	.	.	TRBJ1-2	TGTGCCAGCAGCCAAGTGGGGGCGAAGAACTATGGCTACACCTTC	CASSQVGAKNYGYTF
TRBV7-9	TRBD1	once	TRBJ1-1	TGTGCCAGCAGCTTACCGGACAGGGGAAGGGTAAACACTGAAGCTTTCTTT	CASSLPDRGRVNTEAFF
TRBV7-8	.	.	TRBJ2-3	TGTGCCAGCAGACGTGGGGGGACAGATACGCAGTATTTT	CASRRGGTDTQYF
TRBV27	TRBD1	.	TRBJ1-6	TGTGCCAGCAGGTTATTACAGGGGAGTTTCCGAGGGACCCTCCACTTT	CASRLLQGSFRGTLHF
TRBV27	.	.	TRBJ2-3	TGTGCCAGCAGTGTCGGGACAACGGGAGATACGCAGTATTTT	CASSVGTTGDTQYF
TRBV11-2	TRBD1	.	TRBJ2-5	TGTGCCAGCAGCCAGAGAACAGGGGGCCAAGAGACCCAGTACTTC	CASSQRTGGQETQYF
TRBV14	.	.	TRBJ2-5	TGTGCCAGCAGCCAAGGGGGCTTAGGGGCGACTCGAGAGACCCAGTACTTC	CASSQGGLGATRETQYF
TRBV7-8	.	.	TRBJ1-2	TGTGCCAGCAGCCCCATACTAGATCAAGCTAACTATGGCTACACCTTC	CASSPILDQANYGYTF
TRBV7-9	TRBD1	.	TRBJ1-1	TGTGCCAGCAGCCACCCGGACAGGTACGTTGAAGCTTTCTTT	CASSHPDRYVEAFF
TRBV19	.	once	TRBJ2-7	TGTGCCACAGAAGGGAGGAGCTCCTACGAGCAGTACTTC	CATEGRSSYEQYF
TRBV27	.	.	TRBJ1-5	TGTGCCAGCAGCCCGGCGGGGCATCAGCCCCAGCATTTT	CASSPAGHQPQHF
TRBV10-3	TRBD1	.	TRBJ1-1	TGTGCCATCAGTTCCAAGACAGGGGGAAACACTGAAGCTTTCTTT	CAISSKTGGNTEAFF
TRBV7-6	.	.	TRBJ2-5	TGTGCCAGCAGCTCTGGAGGGGGGGGAATCCAAGAGACCCAGTACTTC	CASSSGGGGIQETQYF
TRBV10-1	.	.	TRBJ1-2	TGCGCCAGCAGGGGGTGGGGCCAGGGTTATGGCTACACCTTC	CASRGWGQGYGYTF